These 25 T cell receptor beta chains were all obtained from the same sample, sequenced in a study of blood T cell repertoires in COVID-19 (TCRdb year 2020). The library was built by means of the immunoSEQ multiplex PCR assay. TCRdb stores this immuneACCESS table with in-frame sequences only. Part of the clones is absent; in the studies checked, under half of the shortfall reflects unresolved V genes, and no reason is known for the rest. This sample comprises about 68,000 clones, approximately 85% of them detected only once. The ten largest clones add up to 20% to 25% of the sample. The sequenced sample was peripheral blood. These receptors were taken from a man aged 50-59 years with acute or convalescent COVID-19.

The chain combines TRBV6-4 with TRBJ1-5; 7 nucleotides line up with TRBD1. The germline V gene has CDR1 MRHNA and CDR2 SNTAGT. The ends lost 8 bases at V and 3 bases at J; junction bases unmatched: 7. The length of the CDR3 is 14 residues. CDR3 nucleotide sequence: TGTGCCAGCCTAAGGGACAGACACAATCAGCCCCAGCATTTT. This sequence encodes CASLRDRHNQPQHF.

The CDR3 coding sequence is TGCGCTTCCGGAGGGGACGTAGATACGCAGTATTTT. Encoded protein: CASGGDVDTQYF. V and J are TRBV10-1 and TRBJ2-3, with D possibly TRBD2 on 6 matching bases. From germline, CDR1 is WNHNN and CDR2 SYGVQD (reference sequence). The length of the CDR3 is 12 residues.

The sample holds a few counts of this clone. The chain joins TRBV2 to TRBJ2-1, with D possibly being TRBD2 (6 bases). V dropped 3 bases and J dropped 9 bases, with 18 bases sitting between them. The CDR3 has 15 residues. From germline, CDR1 is SNHLY and CDR2 FYNNEI. The chain's CDR3 is CASSDRGTPEGEQFF. The CDR3 nucleotides are TGTGCCAGCAGTGATCGGGGGACCCCGGAGGGTGAGCAGTTCTTC. Full variable domain (remainder filled in from reference TRBV2 and TRBJ2-1): EPEVTQTPSHQVTQMGQEVILRCVPISNHLYFYWYRQILGQKVEFLVSFYNNEISEKSEIFDDQFSVERPDGSNFTLKIRSTKLEDSAMYFCASSDRGTPEGEQFFGPGTRLTVL.

The genes are TRBV5-6 and TRBJ2-7; 9 bases match TRBD1. Germline V gives CDR1 SGHDT, CDR2 YYEEEE. Trimming removed 5 bases from V and 4 bases from J; junction bases left unmatched: 10. There are 15 residues in the CDR3. CDR3 residues: CASRTRRDREYEQYV. For the CDR3, the DNA is TGTGCCAGCAGGACACGGCGGGACAGGGAGTACGAGCAGTACGTC.

The sample holds one count of this clone. J is TRBJ2-3 and V is TRBV5-1; TRBD2 matches at 7 bases. J gave up 2 bases and V 4 bases, and 7 bases lay outside the gene matches. This CDR3 comprises 15 residues. CDR1 and CDR2 (germline): SGHRS, YFSETQ. CDR3 coding DNA: TGCGCCAGCAGCCTGAGCGGGGCCTACACAGATACGCAGTATTTT. It is translated as CASSLSGAYTDTQYF.

The chain is built from TRBV5-1 and TRBJ1-6; 8 bases align to TRBD1. The V gene's germline CDR1 is SGHRS and CDR2 YFSETQ. The CDR3 loop spans 16 amino acids. The V gene end was trimmed by 0 bases and the J gene end by 7 bases; junction bases not matched to a gene: 6. The CDR3 coding sequence is TGCGCCAGCAGCTTGGAGGGACAGGCAATCAATTCACCCCTCCACTTT. Protein: CASSLEGQAINSPLHF.

This clone was recorded once. The V and J genes are TRBV6-6 and TRBJ2-5, with a possible D match to TRBD2 (5 bases). Looked up from germline, CDR1 is MNHNY and CDR2 is SVGAGI (reference sequence). This CDR3 comprises 13 residues. Trimming cost V 6 bases and J 4 bases, with 12 bases left between them. CDR3 nucleotides: TGTGCCAGCAGAACGGACGGAGGAGAGACCCAGTACTTC. Translated: CASRTDGGETQYF.

This chain uses TRBV6-6 with TRBJ1-1; tentatively, D is TRBD1 (6 bases). The CDR3 runs to 11 residues. Germline V gene data show CDR1 as MNHNY and CDR2 as SVGAGI (reference sequence). V shed 5 bases and J shed 10 bases, with 11 bases lying between them. CDR3 nucleotides: TGTGCCAGCAGTCAGTCCAGGGGAGCTTTCTTT. Its protein is CASSQSRGAFF.

This sequence joins TRBV7-8 and TRBJ1-1; possible D gene TRBD1, 6 bases. V gave up 3 bases and J gave up 3 bases, with 14 bases separating them. The CDR3 consists of 15 residues. Germline lookup yields CDR1 SGHVS and CDR2 FQNEAQ. In DNA form, the CDR3 reads TGTGCCAGCAGCTTCGACAGGTTTTCTTACACTGAAGCTTTCTTT. As protein: CASSFDRFSYTEAFF.

This clone was seen only a few times. The chain is built from TRBV29-1 and TRBJ1-2; D may be TRBD1 (6 bases). Trimming removed 3 bases from V and 4 bases from J, with 9 bases in between. Per germline, CDR1 SQVTM and CDR2 ANQGSEA. The CDR3 runs 12 residues. The CDR3 region is CSVDKQGYGYTF. CDR3 nucleotides: TGCAGCGTTGATAAACAGGGCTATGGCTACACCTTC.

The rearrangement uses TRBV13 and TRBJ2-3; 7 nucleotides line up with TRBD2. Germline CDR1 PRHDT, CDR2 FYEKMQ (reference sequence). The CDR3 runs 15 residues. With 4 bases clipped from V and 2 bases from J, the junction kept 6 bases outside the gene matches. CDR3 sequence reads: CASSSRDYITDTQYF. CDR3 nucleotide sequence: TGTGCCAGCAGCTCCCGGGACTACATCACAGATACGCAGTATTTT.

J is TRBJ1-2 and V is TRBV5-4; TRBD1 matches 7 bases. Germline V lookup: CDR1 SGHNT, CDR2 YYREEE (reference sequence). With 3 bases clipped from V and 1 base from J, the junction kept 3 bases outside the gene matches. This CDR3 has 14 amino acids. The CDR3 spells CASSWGTDNYGYTF. The CDR3, as DNA: TGTGCCAGCAGCTGGGGGACAGATAACTATGGCTACACCTTC.

CDR3 residues: CASTLLMAGEPYEQYV. The CDR3 DNA follows: TGTGCCAGCACCCTCCTCATGGCAGGGGAACCCTACGAGCAGTACGTC. The gene calls are TRBV11-2 and TRBJ2-7, with TRBD1 as a possible D gene (6 bases). CDR1 SGHAT and CDR2 FQNNGV come from the germline V gene. Trimming removed 7 bases from V and 2 bases from J, with 21 bases in between. This CDR3 region has 16 residues.

V gene TRBV23-1 combines with J gene TRBJ2-6, with D perhaps matching TRBD1 (6 bases). TRBV23-1 is labeled an ORF, and its function is uncertain. V lost 2 bases and J lost 0, with 11 bases in between. The CDR3 consists of 17 residues. The chain's CDR3 is CASSQNRVSSGANVLTF. CDR3 nucleotides: TGCGCCAGCAGTCAAAACAGGGTTAGCTCTGGGGCCAACGTCCTGACTTTC.

This sequence joins TRBV7-3 and TRBJ2-1, with TRBD2 identical over 9 bases. V shed 5 bases and J 5 bases; nucleotides not matched to a gene: 7. Germline values: CDR1 SGHTA, CDR2 FQGTGA. The CDR3 loop spans 15 amino acids. CDR3 loop: CASSESGGLHNEQFF. CDR3 DNA sequence: TGTGCCAGCAGCGAGAGCGGGGGGCTCCACAATGAGCAGTTCTTC.

The chain couples TRBV21-1 to TRBJ1-5; the table's D call TRBD1 went unverified against the DNA. TRBV21-1 is tagged as a pseudogene. The CDR3 runs to 17 residues. CDR3 nucleotides: TGTGCCAGCAGCCCAACTACAGGGGTCGAACTCAATCAGCCCCAGCATTTT. It specifies CASSPTTGVELNQPQHF.

The rearrangement joins TRBV19 to TRBJ1-2, with D perhaps matching TRBD1 (5 bases). The ends were cut back, 4 bases at V and 2 bases at J, with 17 bases in the middle. CDR3 size: 16 residues. The germline V gene has CDR1 LNHDA and CDR2 SQIVND (reference sequence). The CDR3 loop reads CASSKQATTFNYGYTF. In DNA form, the CDR3 reads TGTGCCAGTAGTAAACAGGCCACCACCTTCAACTATGGCTACACCTTC.

The chain couples TRBV7-9 to TRBJ1-4; D uncertain. Germline CDR1 reads SEHNR; CDR2 reads FQNEAQ (reference sequence). V was cut by 3 bases and J by 4 bases, with 9 bases left in between. This CDR3 has 14 amino acids. The CDR3 region is CASSFGGFNEKLFF. CDR3 sequence (DNA): TGTGCCAGCAGCTTTGGAGGTTTTAATGAAAAACTGTTTTTT.

The V call is TRBV19, the J call TRBJ1-5; 9 bases fit TRBD1. V dropped 6 bases and J dropped 4; count of bases not matched to a gene: 7. CDR1 LNHDA and CDR2 SQIVND come from the germline V gene (reference sequence). The CDR3 sequence is 15 residues long. The CDR3 region is CASSRGGQGNQPQHF. In DNA, the CDR3 is TGTGCCAGTAGCCGAGGGGGACAGGGAAATCAGCCCCAGCATTTT.

The chain combines TRBV4-1 with TRBJ2-3, with a tentative D call TRBD2 (6 bases). CDR3 length: 17 residues. V lost 0 bases and J 3 bases, leaving 16 bases between the germline ends. The germline CDR1 and CDR2 sequences are MGHRA and YSYEKL. CDR3 residues: CASSQEGLEGRTDTQYF. The CDR3 region has the DNA TGCGCCAGCAGCCAAGAAGGGTTGGAGGGACGGACAGATACGCAGTATTTT.

V is TRBV5-5 and J is TRBJ2-1; D is possibly TRBD1 (6 bases). This CDR3 is 13 amino acids long. The V and J ends lost 4 bases and 4 bases respectively, with 9 bases between them. Germline V gene lookup returns CDR1 SGHKS and CDR2 YYEKEE (reference sequence). This chain's CDR3 is CASSLDSYNEQFF. CDR3 DNA: TGTGCCAGCAGCCTGGACAGTTACAATGAGCAGTTCTTC.

The rearrangement links TRBV4-1 to TRBJ1-1; perhaps TRBD1 as D (6 bases). Germline V gene data show CDR1 as MGHRA and CDR2 as YSYEKL. The CDR3 totals 14 residues. V lost 4 bases, J lost 2 bases, and 11 bases lay in between. The CDR3 sequence: CASSRGQINTEAFF. DNA for the CDR3: TGCGCCAGCAGCCGCGGACAGATTAACACTGAAGCTTTCTTT.

The chain has TRBV7-2 and TRBJ1-5, with 8 bases matching TRBD1. Trimming at V came to 4 bases and at J to 2 bases, leaving 7 bases not matched to a gene. CDR3 length equals 16 residues. CDR1 is SGHTA, CDR2 FQGNSA, per germline. The CDR3 is CASSSVGTGGNQPQHF. The DNA for the CDR3 is TGTGCCAGCAGCTCGGTCGGGACAGGAGGCAATCAGCCCCAGCATTTT. The whole variable domain, filled in from reference TRBV7-2 and TRBJ1-5, reads GAGVSQSPSNKVTEKGKDVELRCDPISGHTALYWYRQSLGQGLEFLIYFQGNSAPDKSGLPSDRFSAERTGGSVSTLTIQRTQQEDSAVYLCASSSVGTGGNQPQHFGDGTRLSIL.

The rearrangement links TRBV5-8 to TRBJ1-4, with unresolved D. The V end was cut by 2 bases, the J end by 3 bases, with 5 bases between. The germline V gene has CDR1 SGHTS and CDR2 YDEGEE. The CDR3 is 13 residues long. In nucleotides, the CDR3 is TGTGCCAGCAGCTTCGGGGCTAATGAAAAACTGTTTTTT. This sequence encodes CASSFGANEKLFF.

This clone has only a few counts. The genes are TRBV3-1 (or the pseudogene TRBV3-2) and TRBJ1-1; D call uncertain. The CDR3 has 12 amino acids. The germline gives CDR1 LGHDT, CDR2 YNNKEL (reference sequence). V gave up 1 base and J gave up 7 bases, with 7 bases separating them. For the CDR3, the DNA is TGTGCCAGCAGCCAAGGACAAGGTGAAGCTTTCTTT. Encoded protein: CASSQGQGEAFF.